This entry lists 27 T cell receptor beta chains sequenced from one sample in a study of human T cells and chemical hapten exposure. MiXCR, applied by TCRdb to the RACE reads, yields one record per CDR3 protein. This table holds some 110,000 distinct CDR3 sequences, 12% found once. Regarding time point: patch test 1, 2 weeks after DPC sensitization. The treatment: therapeutic diphenylcyclopropenone sensitization with weekly scalp DPC. Sequences were derived from whole blood, sampled in connection with sensitization to the hapten diphenylcyclopropenone (DPC). Every receptor here comes from a woman aged 45-65 years with alopecia areata. Some clones in this sample may be carry-over from other donors' samples.

In DNA, the CDR3 is TGCAGTGCTAGAGCGTCAGGCTACGAGCAGTACTTC. Its translation: CSARASGYEQYF. J is TRBJ2-7 and V is TRBV20-1; the D is unclear. The CDR3 is 12 residues long. V lost 1 base to trimming and J lost 3 bases, with 7 bases between them. Looked up from germline, CDR1 is DFQATT and CDR2 is SNEGSKA (reference sequence).

V and J are TRBV6-2 or TRBV6-3 and TRBJ2-6, with D uncertain. The V end lost 10 bases, the J end lost 2 bases, and 6 bases lay between the germline ends. The CDR3 has 12 amino acids. Germline V gene sequence: CDR1 MNHEY, CDR2 SVGEGT. The CDR3 DNA sequence: TGTGCCACCGAGGCTGGGGCCAACGTCCTGACTTTC. Its translation is CATEAGANVLTF.

This clonotype was counted between two and nine times. The gene calls are TRBV5-1 and TRBJ2-1; either TRBD1 or TRBD2 may supply D (5 bases each). CDR3 length equals 14 residues. Trimming removed 2 bases at V and 4 bases at J, with 10 bases between. The germline gives CDR1 SGHRS, CDR2 YFSETQ. CDR3 in DNA: TGCGCCAGCAGCTTTCGGGGCGGTTACAATGAGCAGTTCTTC. Translated, it gives CASSFRGGYNEQFF.

This rearrangement joins TRBV28 to TRBJ1-1; D may be TRBD1 (5 bases). The CDR3 has 16 residues. Trimming pared 5 bases from V and 1 base from J, leaving 17 bases between. Germline V lookup: CDR1 MDHEN, CDR2 SYDVKM. CDR3 region: CASSTPLTGANTEAFF. The CDR3 coding sequence is TGTGCCAGCAGTACGCCCCTAACAGGAGCGAACACTGAAGCTTTCTTT.

This clonotype was seen ten or more times. One end of the junction does not line up with germline, which may come from a read error. The CDR3 region has the DNA TGTGCCAGCAGCTTTCGGGGAGCTGAAGCCTTCTTT. Translating gives CASSFRGAEAFF. The genes are TRBV7-9 and TRBJ1-1; no firm D call. Germline V gene lookup returns CDR1 SEHNR and CDR2 FQNEAQ (reference sequence). The CDR3 runs to 12 residues.

This clonotype turned up a few times. The chain carries TRBV7-9 and TRBJ2-2; the match to TRBD1 covers 9 bases. The CDR3 length is 15 residues. V shed 6 bases, J shed 5 bases, and the junction held 7 bases outside the gene matches. CDR1 and CDR2 (germline): SEHNR, FQNEAQ (reference sequence). This chain's CDR3 is CASSSGQGRTGELFF. In nucleotides, the CDR3 is TGTGCCAGCAGTTCAGGACAGGGGAGGACCGGGGAGCTGTTTTTT.

The sample holds many counts of this clonotype. V gene TRBV3-1 combines with J gene TRBJ1-3; the D gene is possibly TRBD1 (6 bases). V was shortened by 4 bases and J by 0 bases, with 16 bases between the two germline ends. CDR3 length equals 17 residues. Germline V gives CDR1 LGHDT, CDR2 YNNKEL (reference sequence). The DNA of the CDR3 is TGTGCCAGCAGCCGCCGGACAGTCAGCCCCTCTGGAAACACCATATATTTT. The encoded protein is CASSRRTVSPSGNTIYF.

This clonotype occurred many times. The chain is built from TRBV7-2 and TRBJ2-5; 11 nucleotides match TRBD2. Germline-derived CDR1 and CDR2 are SGHTA and FQGNSA. With V trimmed by 0 bases and J by 5 bases, 5 bases remained unmatched. This CDR3 spans 16 amino acids. In nucleotides, the CDR3 is TGTGCCAGCAGCTTAGCGATAGCGGGGGGGCCGGAGACCCAGTACTTC. As protein: CASSLAIAGGPETQYF.

There are a few counts of this clonotype. V usage is TRBV10-3 and J usage is TRBJ1-5; weak D call: TRBD1 (5 bases). V was pared by 10 bases and J by 0 bases, with 10 bases between. CDR1 ENHRY and CDR2 SYGVKD come from the germline V gene. This CDR3 region has 13 residues. This chain's CDR3 is CATTQDSNQPQHF. The CDR3 nucleotides are TGTGCCACGACACAGGATAGCAATCAGCCCCAGCATTTT.

This clonotype has more than one count but fewer than ten. The V call is TRBV18, the J call TRBJ2-1; a possible D gene is TRBD2 (6 bases). Germline-derived CDR1 and CDR2 are KGHSH and LQKENI. The germline V and J ends were trimmed by 6 bases and 8 bases, with 23 bases remaining between them. The CDR3 length is 16 residues. This CDR3 is CASSPMGRLWGDEQFF. CDR3 nucleotides: TGTGCCAGCTCCCCGATGGGCCGACTCTGGGGGGATGAGCAGTTCTTC.

The rearrangement joins TRBV11-2 to TRBJ1-1; 7 bases are a match to TRBD1. CDR3 length: 14 amino acids. V dropped 2 bases and J dropped 4; count of bases not matched to a gene: 4. Germline lookup yields CDR1 SGHAT and CDR2 FQNNGV. CDR3 sequence (DNA): TGTGCCAGCAGCTTACAGACAGGGAGCACTGAAGCTTTCTTT. Translation gives CASSLQTGSTEAFF.

The V and J genes are TRBV19 and TRBJ2-1, with TRBD1 matching over 12 bases. The CDR3 contains 16 residues. CDR1 and CDR2 from the germline V gene are LNHDA and SQIVND (reference sequence). With V trimmed by 7 bases and J by 4 bases, 8 bases remained unmatched. Written as DNA, the CDR3 is TGTGCCAGTACCGGGACAGGGGGCCTACGTTACAATGAGCAGTTCTTC. Its protein product is CASTGTGGLRYNEQFF.

This chain connects TRBV18 to TRBJ1-2, with 9 nucleotides matching TRBD1. Losses at the gene ends were 3 bases for V and 6 bases for J; bases not matched to a gene: 5. Germline V gene data show CDR1 as KGHSH and CDR2 as LQKENI. The CDR3 has 14 amino acids. CDR3 residues: CASSPDGTGNGYTF. The DNA for the CDR3 is TGTGCCAGCTCACCCGACGGGACAGGGAATGGCTACACCTTC.

This rearrangement joins TRBV28 to TRBJ2-7; D is perhaps TRBD1 or TRBD2 (5 bases each). Germline V gene lookup returns CDR1 MDHEN and CDR2 SYDVKM. The CDR3 covers 14 residues. Trimming removed 8 bases at V and 4 bases at J, with 18 bases between. The CDR3 DNA reads TGTGCCAGCCTCCGGGGCACAGGTGCTTACGAGCAGTACTTC. The encoded protein is CASLRGTGAYEQYF.

This clonotype was found many times. The V and J genes are TRBV27 and TRBJ1-4; a weak D match, TRBD1 (5 bases). Trimming took 3 bases from V and 1 from J, leaving 12 bases between them. The CDR3 loop spans 16 amino acids. The germline V gene encodes CDR1 MNHEY and CDR2 SMNVEV (reference sequence). The DNA for the CDR3 is TGTGCCAGCAGTTTTCGGGGGGACCTAACTAATGAAAAACTGTTTTTT. This gives the protein CASSFRGDLTNEKLFF.

The rearrangement joins TRBV7-2 to TRBJ2-1; 7 positions match TRBD2. Germline assignment: CDR1 SGHTA and CDR2 FQGNSA. The length of the CDR3 is 15 residues. With V trimmed by 3 bases and J by 4 bases, 6 bases remained unmatched. The CDR3 region is CASSFGGGFYNEQFF. CDR3 sequence (DNA): TGTGCCAGCAGCTTTGGGGGAGGGTTTTACAATGAGCAGTTCTTC.

This clonotype was recorded a few times. This chain uses TRBV7-2 with TRBJ2-1, with 10 bases matching TRBD2. Germline CDR1 reads SGHTA; CDR2 reads FQGNSA. V dropped 5 bases and J dropped 4; count of bases not matched to a gene: 5. The CDR3 covers 15 residues. The DNA of the CDR3 is TGTGCCAGCAGCCGTAGCGGGGGGAAATACAATGAGCAGTTCTTC. Translating it yields CASSRSGGKYNEQFF.

This clonotype was counted ten times or more. The chain joins TRBV2 to TRBJ2-2; 8 bases map to TRBD1. V lost 5 bases and J lost 6; bases outside the gene matches: 11. This CDR3 region has 16 residues. Per the germline V gene, CDR1 is SNHLY and CDR2 is FYNNEI. For the CDR3, the DNA is TGTGCCAGCAGTCCCCTTGACAGGGGTAACGCCGGGGAGCTGTTTTTT. Protein: CASSPLDRGNAGELFF. The variable domain in full, completed from reference TRBV2 and TRBJ2-2, reads EPEVTQTPSHQVTQMGQEVILRCVPISNHLYFYWYRQILGQKVEFLVSFYNNEISEKSEIFDDQFSVERPDGSNFTLKIRSTKLEDSAMYFCASSPLDRGNAGELFFGEGSRLTVL.

This clonotype has a count of ten or more. V and J are TRBV6-2 or TRBV6-3 and TRBJ1-5; D is undetermined. The CDR3 contains 15 residues. Germline V CDR1 and CDR2: MNHEY, SVGEGT. Trimming removed 2 bases from V and 0 bases from J, with 8 bases in between. As DNA, the CDR3 is TGTGCCAGCAGTTACGGAATTATTAGCAATCAGCCCCAGCATTTT. Translated, it gives CASSYGIISNQPQHF.

The chain couples TRBV23-1 to TRBJ2-6; D possibly corresponds to TRBD1 (5 bases). TRBV23-1 qualifies as an ORF whose function is uncertain. The V end was cut by 6 bases, the J end by 0 bases, with 18 bases between. The CDR3 spans 18 residues. Here the CDR3 reads CASSPPTGSGSGANVLTF. In DNA form, the CDR3 reads TGCGCCAGCAGCCCTCCAACAGGCTCTGGCTCTGGGGCCAACGTCCTGACTTTC.

This clonotype was recorded a few times. V gene TRBV7-6 combines with J gene TRBJ1-2, with 7 bases lining up with TRBD1. The V gene's germline CDR1 is SGHVS and CDR2 FNYEAQ. The CDR3 has 15 amino acids. V trimming: 6 bases; J trimming: 4 bases; junction bases outside the gene matches: 11. The CDR3: CASSSGPQGPYGYTF. In DNA, the CDR3 is TGTGCCAGCAGTAGCGGGCCACAGGGGCCCTATGGCTACACCTTC.

A few counts support this clonotype. The genes are TRBV27 and TRBJ2-5; perhaps TRBD2 as D (5 bases). V lost 1 base, J lost 1 base, and 13 bases lay in between. Germline CDR1 MNHEY, CDR2 SMNVEV (reference sequence). The CDR3 consists of 16 residues. As DNA, the CDR3 is TGTGCCAGCAGTTTATGGGGAGCGGCCAGCCAAGAGACCCAGTACTTC. It yields the protein CASSLWGAASQETQYF.

The chain uses TRBV3-1 and TRBJ2-1; the D is unclear. Germline V CDR1 and CDR2: LGHDT, YNNKEL (reference sequence). This CDR3 is 15 amino acids long. V lost 0 bases to trimming and J lost 5 bases, with 11 bases between them. The CDR3 sequence is CASSQENWVDNEQFF. As DNA, the CDR3 is TGTGCCAGCAGCCAAGAAAATTGGGTTGACAATGAGCAGTTCTTC.

This clonotype was recorded many times. This sequence joins TRBV11-2 and TRBJ1-2; no clear D. V was pared by 8 bases and J by 3 bases, with 16 bases between. Germline V lookup: CDR1 SGHAT, CDR2 FQNNGV. CDR3 length: 14 amino acids. The CDR3 protein is CASRRASWDYGYTF. Here the CDR3 DNA reads TGTGCCAGCCGACGGGCGAGCTGGGACTATGGCTACACCTTC.

This clonotype showed up many times. The DNA for the CDR3 is TGCAGCGTTGAAGAAAGGCAGGATTTGGCTTTCTTT. Translated, it gives CSVEERQDLAFF. V and J are TRBV29-1 and TRBJ1-1; D unclear. This CDR3 has 12 amino acids. CDR1 is SQVTM, CDR2 ANQGSEA, per germline. V lost 0 bases and J 11 bases, leaving 13 bases between the germline ends.

The chain is built from TRBV29-1 and TRBJ1-1; D ambiguous. V was pared by 4 bases and J by 6 bases, with 12 bases between. This CDR3 region has 12 residues. Germline-derived CDR1 and CDR2 are SQVTM and ANQGSEA. The CDR3 nucleotides are TGCAGCGTTGGGGAGTCGGACGCTGAAGCTTTCTTT. Protein sequence: CSVGESDAEAFF.

This clonotype has just a few counts. CDR3 in amino acids: CASSQQGNEQYF. The CDR3 region has the DNA TGTGCCAGCTCGCAACAGGGGAACGAGCAGTACTTC. The rearrangement links TRBV18 to TRBJ2-7, with TRBD1 matching over 7 bases. CDR1 is KGHSH, CDR2 LQKENI, per germline. J gave up 5 bases and V 6 bases, and 4 bases lay outside the gene matches. The CDR3 sequence is 12 residues long.